This T cell receptor beta chain is from a study of metastatic and nonmetastatic thyroid tumors. As for the study in general: Repertoires from malignant and benign thyroid patients were compared across blood and tumor or nodule tissue.

TCRdb re-analyzed the PCR reads using MiXCR. The table includes about 59,000 clones, just under 30% detected once. No treatment of any kind had been given to any patient before thyroid surgery. This CDR3 is 14 amino acids long. Per the germline V gene, CDR1 is SEHNR and CDR2 is FQNEAQ (reference sequence). Unmatched junction bases numbered 5, after V lost 1 base and J lost 8 bases. Sequenced material: blood. The TCR comes from a female donor with papillary thyroid cancer or a benign thyroid nodule (not recorded which). Some clones in this sample may be carry-over from other donors' samples. This rearrangement joins TRBV7-9 to TRBJ2-1; TRBD1 matches 7 bases. The CDR3 DNA is TGTGCCAGCAGCTTAGGGGACAGCTTCGATGAGCAGTTCTTC. Translated, it gives CASSLGDSFDEQFF.